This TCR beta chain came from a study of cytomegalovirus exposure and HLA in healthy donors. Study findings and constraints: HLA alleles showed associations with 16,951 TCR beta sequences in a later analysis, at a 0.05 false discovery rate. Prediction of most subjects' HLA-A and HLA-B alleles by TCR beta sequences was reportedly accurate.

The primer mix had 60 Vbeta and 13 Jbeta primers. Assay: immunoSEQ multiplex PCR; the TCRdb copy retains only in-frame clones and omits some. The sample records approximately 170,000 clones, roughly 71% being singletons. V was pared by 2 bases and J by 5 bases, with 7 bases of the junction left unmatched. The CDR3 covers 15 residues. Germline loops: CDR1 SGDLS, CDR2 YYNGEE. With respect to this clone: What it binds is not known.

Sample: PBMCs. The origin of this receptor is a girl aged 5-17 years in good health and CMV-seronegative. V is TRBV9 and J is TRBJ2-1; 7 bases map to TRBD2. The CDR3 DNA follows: TGTGCCAGCAGCGTCCGGGGGACTACCGACAATGAGCAGTTCTTC. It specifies CASSVRGTTDNEQFF.